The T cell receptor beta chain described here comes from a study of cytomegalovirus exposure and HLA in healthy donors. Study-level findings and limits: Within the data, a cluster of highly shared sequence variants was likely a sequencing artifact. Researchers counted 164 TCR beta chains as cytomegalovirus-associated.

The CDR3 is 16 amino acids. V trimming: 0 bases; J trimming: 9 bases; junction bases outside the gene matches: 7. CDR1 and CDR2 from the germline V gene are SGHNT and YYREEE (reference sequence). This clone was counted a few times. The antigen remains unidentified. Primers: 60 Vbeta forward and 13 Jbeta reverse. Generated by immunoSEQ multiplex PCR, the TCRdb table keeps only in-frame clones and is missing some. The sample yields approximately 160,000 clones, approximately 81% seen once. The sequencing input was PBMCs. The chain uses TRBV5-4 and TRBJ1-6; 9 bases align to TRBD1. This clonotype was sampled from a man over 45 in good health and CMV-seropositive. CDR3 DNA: TGTGCCAGCAGCTTGGCGGGACAGGGCTTAGGTTCACCCCTCCACTTT. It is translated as CASSLAGQGLGSPLHF.